This T cell receptor beta chain was captured by sequencing in a study of blood T cell repertoires in COVID-19. Study-level background: Samples taken during acute and convalescent COVID-19 were collected in the United States, Italy and Spain. From T cells, B-cell-depleted T cells, or PBMCs came the material, which was cDNA or gDNA.

V was shortened by 4 bases and J by 5 bases, with 15 bases between the two germline ends. The germline V gene encodes CDR1 SGHRS and CDR2 YFSETQ. The CDR3 has 14 amino acids. Sequenced by immunoSEQ multiplex PCR; TCRdb stores in-frame clones only, minus some. The profile shows tens of thousands of clones, about 81% of them singletons. Sequences were obtained from peripheral blood. This rearrangement joins TRBV5-1 to TRBJ2-5, with D tentatively TRBD1 (6 bases). The TCR comes from a man aged 50-59 years with active COVID-19. CDR3 amino acids: CASSLTGWGETQYF. CDR3 nucleotides: TGCGCCAGCAGCCTTACAGGGTGGGGGGAGACCCAGTACTTC. Using reference TRBV5-1 and TRBJ2-5 for the parts outside the CDR3, the full variable domain is KAGVTQTPRYLIKTRGQQVTLSCSPISGHRSVSWYQQTPGQGLQFLFEYFSETQRNKGNFPGRFSGRQFSNSRSEMNVSTLELGDSALYLCASSLTGWGETQYFGPGTRLLVL.